This TCR beta chain appears in the sequencing data of a study of T cells in Graves' hyperthyroidism and ophthalmopathy. This clonotype was observed at least ten times. What it recognizes is unknown. Germline loops: CDR1 LGHDT, CDR2 YNNKEL (reference sequence). The V end lost 3 bases, the J end lost 1 base, and 10 bases lay between the germline ends. This CDR3 contains 14 residues. What was amplified from RNA transcripts were TCR beta CDR3 regions. Initially, a first-round RT-PCR of the TCR CDR3 employed the HTBI primer set. TCRdb analysed the multiplex PCR reads with MiXCR anew, one entry per CDR3 protein. The sample lists approximately 420,000 distinct CDR3 sequences, about an eighth seen once, with 4% to 6.5% in the top ten. Study-level findings and limits: Separating ophthalmopathy from stable hyperthyroidism was achieved by a 13 V-J model.

The receptor was isolated from a woman younger than 30 with Graves' hyperthyroidism. The sequenced sample consisted of blood. The chain links TRBV3-1 to TRBJ2-7, with D possibly matching TRBD1 (5 bases). The CDR3 bases are TGTGCCAGCAGCCACGCGGCAGGGTCCTACGAGCAGTACTTC. Translated, it gives CASSHAAGSYEQYF.